A selection of T cell receptor beta chains follows, all from one sample in a study of blood T cell repertoires in COVID-19. The protocol was immunoSEQ multiplex PCR, while the TCRdb copy is restricted to in-frame clones and leaves out a portion. Here the sample spans about 150,000 clones, approximately 86% being singletons. Input material: peripheral blood. These receptors all stem from a man between 65 and 85 years old with acute or convalescent COVID-19. The CDR3 runs from the conserved cysteine through the conserved F or W. The D gene is left open where the match is weak. Expanded clones are given a class, and other clones once, few, many or no size at all.

TGCAGCGTTGAAGATCCGGCGGGAGGTCCAGATACGCAGTATTTT | CSVEDPAGGPDTQYF | NA | TRBV29-1 | TRBD2 | TRBJ2-3 | 15
TGTGCCAGCAGCTTGGAAGGGGGCGGAAATTCACCCCTCCACTTT | CASSLEGGGNSPLHF | NA | TRBV5-4 | TRBD1 | TRBJ1-6 | 15
TGTGCCAGCAGTTTAGGGACAGGGGTGGGTTCACCCCTCCACTTT | CASSLGTGVGSPLHF | NA | TRBV28 | TRBD1 | TRBJ1-6 | 15
TGTGCCAGCAGCCAAGTGGCAGCTGGGGCCAACGTCCTGACTTTC | CASSQVAAGANVLTF | NA | TRBV3-1/TRBV3-2 | NA | TRBJ2-6 | 15
TGTGCCAGCAGTTTATGGGAGACTGAAGCTTTCTTT | CASSLWETEAFF | NA | TRBV28 | NA | TRBJ1-1 | 12
TGCGCCAGCAGCCGACAACGGAACACTGAAGCTTTCTTT | CASSRQRNTEAFF | NA | TRBV4-3 | NA | TRBJ1-1 | 13
TGTGCCAGCAGTGGATCGACAGGGTATGGGAACACTGAAGCTTTCTTT | CASSGSTGYGNTEAFF | NA | TRBV6-1 | TRBD1 | TRBJ1-1 | 16
TGTGCCAGCAGTTATGGGACTAGCGCCACAGATACGCAGTATTTT | CASSYGTSATDTQYF | NA | TRBV6-2/TRBV6-3 | TRBD2 | TRBJ2-3 | 15
TGTGCCAGCAGCTCTGGGACAGGGGCTAATCAGCCCCAGCATTTT | CASSSGTGANQPQHF | NA | TRBV28 | TRBD1 | TRBJ1-5 | 15
TGTGCCAGCAGTTTCAAGTCCAGGACAGGCTACACCTTC | CASSFKSRTGYTF | NA | TRBV28 | NA | TRBJ1-2 | 13
TGTGCCAGCAGCTTATTATGGACTAGCGGCGACAATGAGCAGTTCTTC | CASSLLWTSGDNEQFF | NA | TRBV7-2 | TRBD2 | TRBJ2-1 | 16
TGTGCCAGCAGCTTCTTCCGGGACAACTACGAGCAGTACTTC | CASSFFRDNYEQYF | NA | TRBV11-2 | NA | TRBJ2-7 | 14
TGTGCCAGCAGCGGCGGCCGGACAGGGCGTAACACCGGGGAGCTGTTTTTT | CASSGGRTGRNTGELFF | NA | TRBV27 | TRBD1 | TRBJ2-2 | 17
TGTGCCAGCAGCCCGCCGCCCAGGGGGGCTAATGAGCAGTACTTC | CASSPPPRGANEQYF | NA | TRBV28 | NA | TRBJ2-7 | 15
TGCAGCACCACAACCACGGAGACCCAGTACTTC | CSTTTTETQYF | NA | TRBV29-1 | NA | TRBJ2-5 | 11
TGTGCCAGCAGAAAGCTCTCTGGGGCCAACGTCCTGACTTTC | CASRKLSGANVLTF | NA | TRBV6-5 | NA | TRBJ2-6 | 14
TGCGCCAGCAGCTTGGGTAGCGTATCCTACAATGAGCAGTTCTTC | CASSLGSVSYNEQFF | NA | TRBV5-1 | NA | TRBJ2-1 | 15
TGTGCCAGCAGTCCAAACCCGGGACAGGGTTACTCTGGGGCCAACGTCCTGACTTTC | CASSPNPGQGYSGANVLTF | NA | TRBV27 | TRBD1 | TRBJ2-6 | 19
TGTGCCAGCAGCTTGGAAATAGCGGGAGGGCAAGAGACCCAGTACTTC | CASSLEIAGGQETQYF | NA | TRBV5-4 | TRBD2 | TRBJ2-5 | 16
TGTGCCAGCAGTTTAGCGGGATCCTACCATGAGCAGTTCTTC | CASSLAGSYHEQFF | NA | TRBV28 | NA | TRBJ2-1 | 14
TGTGCCAGCAGTGAATTAACAGGAAAGAACACCTTC | CASSELTGKNTF | few | TRBV25-1 | NA | TRBJ1-2 | 12
TGTGCCAGCAGCTTGACAGGGGCTAACTATGGCTACACCTTC | CASSLTGANYGYTF | once | TRBV7-2 | TRBD1 | TRBJ1-2 | 14
TGTGCCAGCTCTAGCGGGAGGGCGAATGAGCAGTTCTTC | CASSSGRANEQFF | NA | TRBV18 | TRBD2 | TRBJ2-1 | 13
TGTGCCAGCAGGCAGGGAAATCAGCCCCAGCATTTT | CASRQGNQPQHF | NA | TRBV6-5 | NA | TRBJ1-5 | 12